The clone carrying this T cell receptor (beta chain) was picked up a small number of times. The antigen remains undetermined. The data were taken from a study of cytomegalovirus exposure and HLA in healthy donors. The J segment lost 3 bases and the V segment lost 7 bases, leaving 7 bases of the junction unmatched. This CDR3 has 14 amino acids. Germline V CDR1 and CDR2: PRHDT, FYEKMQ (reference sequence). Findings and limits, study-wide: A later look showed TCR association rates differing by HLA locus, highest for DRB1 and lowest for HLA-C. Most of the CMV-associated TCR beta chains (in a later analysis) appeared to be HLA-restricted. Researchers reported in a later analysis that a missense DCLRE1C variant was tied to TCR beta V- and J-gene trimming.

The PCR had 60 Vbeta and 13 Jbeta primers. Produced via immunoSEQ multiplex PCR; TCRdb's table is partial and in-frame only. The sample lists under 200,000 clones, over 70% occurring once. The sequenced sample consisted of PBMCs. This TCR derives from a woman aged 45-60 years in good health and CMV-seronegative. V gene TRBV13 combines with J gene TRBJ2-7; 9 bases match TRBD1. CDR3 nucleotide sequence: TGTGCCAGCAAGACGGGACAGGGAAGCTACGAGCAGTACTTC. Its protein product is CASKTGQGSYEQYF.